The 22 T cell receptor beta chains presented below share a single source sample, sequenced in a study of metastatic and nonmetastatic thyroid tumors. Nobody among the patients had been given any treatment before thyroid surgery. TCRdb re-called the PCR reads with MiXCR. Of roughly 41,000 clones listed, 15% to 20% are singletons. The sample comprised blood. The receptors stem from a female donor with papillary thyroid cancer or a benign thyroid nodule (not recorded which). Some clones in this sample may be carry-over from other donors' samples.

This clone was recorded many times. The chain joins TRBV3-1 to TRBJ2-1; the D is unclear. Trimming cost V 1 base and J 12 bases, with 13 bases left between them. The CDR3 has 13 amino acids. Germline values: CDR1 LGHDT, CDR2 YNNKEL (reference sequence). The CDR3 coding sequence is TGTGCCAGCAGCCAAGTTGAAGGGAAAGGGCAGTTCTTC. Its protein product is CASSQVEGKGQFF.

This clone was observed at least ten times. At the DNA level, this CDR3 is encoded by other sequences in the same sample as well. The chain employs TRBV6-1 and TRBJ2-1, with TRBD2 identical over 8 bases. V shed 3 bases and J 4 bases; nucleotides not matched to a gene: 5. Germline CDR1 MNHNS, CDR2 SASEGT. The CDR3 is made up of 15 amino acids. The CDR3 DNA is TGTGCCAGCAGTGAGGGAACGGGGGGGTACAATGAGCAGTTCTTC. Translation: CASSEGTGGYNEQFF.

This clone was seen ten or more times. The CDR3 nucleotides are TGTGCCTTTGTCAAGGGGATTGATGAGCAGTTCTTC. Amino acid sequence: CAFVKGIDEQFF. V is TRBV30 and J is TRBJ2-1; tentatively, D is TRBD1 (5 bases). The germline gives CDR1 GTSNPN, CDR2 SVGIG (reference sequence). The germline V and J ends were trimmed by 7 bases and 8 bases, with 15 bases remaining between them. CDR3 size: 12 residues.

This clone was counted many times. J is TRBJ1-2 and V is TRBV28; D may be TRBD1 (5 bases). The CDR3 is made up of 12 amino acids. V was shortened by 9 bases and J by 0 bases, with 8 bases between the two germline ends. Germline lookup yields CDR1 MDHEN and CDR2 SYDVKM. This chain's CDR3 is CASQTANYGYTF. The CDR3, as DNA: TGTGCCAGTCAGACAGCTAACTATGGCTACACCTTC.

Relative to its sample, this clone is medium-sized. This chain connects TRBV25-1 to TRBJ2-7; TRBD2 is a possible D gene (5 bases). The CDR3 has 14 amino acids. The V gene's germline CDR1 is MGHDK and CDR2 SYGVNS. V lost 3 bases to trimming and J lost 7 bases, with 16 bases between them. The CDR3 nucleotides are TGTGCCAGCAGTGAGGGGATGGGAGTTGGGGAGCAGTACTTC. It specifies CASSEGMGVGEQYF.

Only one count was recorded for this clone. The V and J genes are TRBV7-2 and TRBJ2-1; 7 bases agree with TRBD2. With V trimmed by 0 bases and J by 4 bases, 6 bases remained unmatched. Per germline, CDR1 SGHTA and CDR2 FQGNSA. This CDR3 region has 16 residues. CDR3 amino acids: CASSLAGGPYYNEQFF. CDR3 coding DNA: TGTGCCAGCAGCTTAGCGGGAGGGCCGTATTACAATGAGCAGTTCTTC.

The rearrangement uses TRBV4-1 and TRBJ2-2, with D perhaps matching TRBD1 (5 bases). V was shortened by 7 bases and J by 6 bases, with 21 bases between the two germline ends. Germline V gene lookup returns CDR1 MGHRA and CDR2 YSYEKL. The CDR3 is 16 residues long. The DNA for the CDR3 is TGCGCCAGCATTCAGGGTCCCACTCTGCACCCCGGGGAGCTGTTTTTT. This codes for CASIQGPTLHPGELFF.

In regard to this clone: Other DNA sequences in the sample encode the same CDR3. V gene TRBV7-9 combines with J gene TRBJ2-1; 7 nucleotides agree with TRBD1. CDR3 length: 14 residues. In germline, CDR1 is SEHNR, CDR2 FQNEAQ (reference sequence). CDR3 DNA: TGTGCTGTCCCCGGGACAGCCACTACAATTGAGCAGTTCTTC. Translation: CAVPGTATTIEQFF.

Ten or more counts support this clone. The CDR3 DNA is TGTGCCAGCAATCGTAACACCGGGGAGCTGTTTTTT. Translation: CASNRNTGELFF. The chain uses TRBV12-3 or TRBV12-4 and TRBJ2-2; D unresolved. V was pared by 7 bases and J by 2 bases, with 5 bases between. CDR3 length: 12 residues.

Remarks on this clone: A much larger clone sits a single nucleotide away, making a read error possible. The chain combines TRBV29-1 with TRBJ1-5; D is unresolved. V lost 4 bases and J 3 bases, leaving 10 bases between the germline ends. This CDR3 is 13 amino acids long. Germline-derived CDR1 and CDR2 are SQVTM and ANQGSEA. The CDR3 region has the DNA TGCAGCGTTGCCCGGGCGCTCAATCAGCCCCAGCATTTT. Protein sequence: CSVARALNQPQHF.

The chain combines TRBV20-1 with TRBJ1-5, with 7 bases that match TRBD1. Germline assignment: CDR1 DFQATT and CDR2 SNEGSKA (reference sequence). The CDR3 length is 13 residues. The ends lost 8 bases at V and 7 bases at J; junction bases unmatched: 11. The CDR3 loop is CSSGQVGGQPQHF. In DNA form, the CDR3 reads TGCAGTTCTGGACAGGTTGGAGGACAGCCCCAGCATTTT.

At least ten counts were recorded for this clone. This chain joins TRBV18 and TRBJ2-5; no firm D call. Germline V gives CDR1 KGHSH, CDR2 LQKENI. The V and J ends lost 5 bases and 0 bases respectively, with 1 base between them. The CDR3 spans 11 residues. The CDR3 bases are TGTGCCAGCTCAAACCAAGAGACCCAGTACTTC. Translated: CASSNQETQYF. The full variable domain, completed using reference TRBV18 and TRBJ2-5, is NAGVMQNPRHLVRRRGQEARLRCSPMKGHSHVYWYRQLPEEGLKFMVYLQKENIIDESGMPKERFSAEFPKEGPSILRIQQVVRGDSAAYFCASSNQETQYFGPGTRLLVL.

Ten or more counts support this clone. This chain uses TRBV14 with TRBJ2-2; D remains ambiguous. Trimming took off 0 bases at V and 0 bases at J, with 14 bases between the two ends. The CDR3 sequence is 18 residues long. The V gene's germline CDR1 is SGHDN and CDR2 FVKESK. The CDR3 is CASSQDISGPANTGELFF. The CDR3 DNA sequence: TGTGCCAGCAGCCAAGACATATCCGGGCCTGCGAACACCGGGGAGCTGTTTTTT. The variable domain in full, completed from reference TRBV14 and TRBJ2-2, reads EAGVTQFPSHSVIEKGQTVTLRCDPISGHDNLYWYRRVMGKEIKFLLHFVKESKQDESGMPNNRFLAERTGGTYSTLKVQPAELEDSGVYFCASSQDISGPANTGELFFGEGSRLTVL.

This clone was observed a handful of times. The genes are TRBV5-4 and TRBJ1-4; D remains ambiguous. The CDR3 totals 12 residues. The V gene's germline CDR1 is SGHNT and CDR2 YYREEE (reference sequence). With 1 base removed from V and 5 bases from J, the gap between germline ends came to 3 bases. The CDR3, as DNA: TGTGCCAGCAGCTTGAGAAATGAAAAACTGTTTTTT. This sequence encodes CASSLRNEKLFF.

This clone showed up many times. The V gene is TRBV4-1, the J gene TRBJ1-5, with TRBD1 as a possible D gene (6 bases). With 0 bases removed from V and 7 bases from J, the gap between germline ends came to 7 bases. CDR3 length: 13 residues. Germline loops: CDR1 MGHRA, CDR2 YSYEKL. CDR3 amino acids: CASSQDQGQPQHF. The CDR3, as DNA: TGCGCCAGCAGCCAAGACCAGGGGCAGCCCCAGCATTTT.

In nucleotides, the CDR3 is TGTGCCAGCAGCGCCCCGGGACTAGCGGGCTCCTACAATGAGCAGTTCTTC. Translated, it gives CASSAPGLAGSYNEQFF. V and J are TRBV11-2 and TRBJ2-1; 12 bases line up with TRBD2. This CDR3 spans 17 amino acids. The germline gives CDR1 SGHAT, CDR2 FQNNGV. The junction had 5 bases not matched to a gene; V was cut back by 5 bases and J by 0 bases.

This clone was recorded a few times. One junction end does not reproduce the germline sequence, and a read error may be involved. This rearrangement joins TRBV4-1 to TRBJ1-2, with TRBD1 identical over 11 bases. This CDR3 is built from 17 residues. The germline gives CDR1 MGHRA, CDR2 YSYEKL. The CDR3 here is CASIQYLWTGGASGYTF. The DNA of the CDR3 is TGCGCCAGCATCCAATACTTGTGGACAGGGGGCGCTTCTGGCTACACCTTC.

This clone has ten or more counts. The chain uses TRBV20-1 and TRBJ2-7, with D possibly being TRBD1 or TRBD2 (5 bases each). The V end lost 7 bases, the J end lost 9 bases, and 22 bases lay between the germline ends. Germline assignment: CDR1 DFQATT and CDR2 SNEGSKA (reference sequence). This CDR3 has 13 amino acids. CDR3: CSVTPGPLSGQYF. The CDR3 DNA is TGCAGTGTTACCCCGGGACCCCTCTCCGGGCAGTACTTC.

The chain is built from TRBV27 and TRBJ1-6; 7 bases line up with TRBD1. The V segment lost 1 base and the J segment 10 bases; nucleotides outside the gene matches: 4. The CDR3 extends over 14 amino acids. From germline, CDR1 is MNHEY and CDR2 SMNVEV (reference sequence). The CDR3 here is CASSLFRGSSPLHF. For the CDR3, the DNA is TGTGCCAGCAGTTTATTCAGGGGGAGCTCACCCCTCCACTTT.

This clone was detected many times. J is TRBJ1-1 and V is TRBV5-6; D ambiguous. CDR1 and CDR2 from the germline V gene are SGHDT and YYEEEE. V shed 0 bases and J shed 6 bases, with 12 bases lying between them. This CDR3 has 14 residues. The chain's CDR3 is CASSLVRERPEAFF. The CDR3 nucleotides are TGTGCCAGCAGCTTGGTCCGAGAGCGCCCTGAAGCTTTCTTT.

This clone was counted a few times. The chain recombines TRBV5-4 with TRBJ1-2; D unclear. V was cut by 5 bases and J by 10 bases, with 15 bases left in between. The germline V gene encodes CDR1 SGHNT and CDR2 YYREEE (reference sequence). This CDR3 spans 12 amino acids. The CDR3 loop is CASRIGSEDYTF. DNA for the CDR3: TGTGCCAGCAGGATAGGGTCAGAGGACTACACCTTC.

Many counts were recorded for this clone. This chain uses TRBV3-1 with TRBJ2-5; tentative D call: TRBD2 (6 bases). The CDR3 extends over 14 amino acids. The V gene's germline CDR1 is LGHDT and CDR2 YNNKEL (reference sequence). Deletions cut 2 bases from V and 5 bases from J, with 12 bases between. Here the CDR3 reads CASSQFSAGETQYF. The CDR3 DNA sequence: TGTGCCAGCAGCCAATTTTCCGCGGGGGAGACCCAGTACTTC.